This TCR beta chain appears in the sequencing data of a study of cytomegalovirus exposure and HLA in healthy donors. Concerning this clone itself: Its antigen is unidentified.

Assay used: immunoSEQ multiplex PCR; TCRdb lists only in-frame clones, some missing. The sample lists some 240,000 clones, approximately 87% occurring once. Looked up from germline, CDR1 is SGHTA and CDR2 is FQGTGA. The CDR3 length is 14 residues. Between the trimmed V and J ends, which lost 2 bases and 1 base, there was a span of 8 bases. General study findings and limits: In vitro confirmation showed three CMV-associated chains to be CMV antigen specific. The listing of roughly 160 TCR beta chains classed them as cytomegalovirus-associated.

The sequenced sample was PBMCs. The origin of this receptor is a woman under 30 in good health and CMV-seronegative. This sequence joins TRBV7-3 and TRBJ1-1; no firm D call. The CDR3 sequence: CASSLGLKNTEAFF. Written as DNA, the CDR3 is TGTGCCAGCAGCTTAGGCTTAAAGAACACTGAAGCTTTCTTT.